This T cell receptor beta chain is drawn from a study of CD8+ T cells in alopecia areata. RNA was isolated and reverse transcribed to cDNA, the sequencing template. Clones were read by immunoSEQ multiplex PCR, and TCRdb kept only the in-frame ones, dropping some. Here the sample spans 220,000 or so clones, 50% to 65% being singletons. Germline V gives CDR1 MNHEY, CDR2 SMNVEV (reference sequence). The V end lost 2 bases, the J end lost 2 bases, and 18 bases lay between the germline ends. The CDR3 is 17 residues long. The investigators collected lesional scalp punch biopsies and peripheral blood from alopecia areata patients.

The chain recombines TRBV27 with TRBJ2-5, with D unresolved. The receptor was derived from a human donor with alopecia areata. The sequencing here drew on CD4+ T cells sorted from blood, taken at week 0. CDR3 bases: TGTGCCAGCAGTTTAGTTGGGTTTGGGTCCGGGCAAGAGACCCAGTACTTC. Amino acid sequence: CASSLVGFGSGQETQYF.